Listed here is a single TCR beta chain. Original data processing: Estimated nucleated cell counts came from reference gene primer amplification. Measured with immunoSEQ multiplex PCR; TCRdb has only the in-frame clones, and not every one. From that table come the V and J calls and clone size; the DNA was used to work out D and trimming. The table lists approximately 260,000 clones, about 81% of them singletons. This sample was taken from a study of blood T cell repertoires in COVID-19. Study-level background: Donors in the United States, Italy and Spain gave samples during acute or convalescent COVID-19. In each case, the material was cDNA or gDNA derived from T cells, B-cell-depleted T cells, or PBMCs.

This clonotype was sampled from a woman aged 55-69 years with active or convalescent COVID-19. Sequencing was performed on peripheral blood.

The CDR3 spells CASSSPVRTYEQYF. CDR3 nucleotide sequence: TGTGCCAGCAGTTCACCGGTGAGAACGTACGAGCAGTACTTC. This chain joins TRBV28 and TRBJ2-7; D is undetermined. There are 14 residues in the CDR3. V lost 4 bases, J lost 4 bases, and 14 bases lay in between. CDR1 is MDHEN, CDR2 SYDVKM, per germline.